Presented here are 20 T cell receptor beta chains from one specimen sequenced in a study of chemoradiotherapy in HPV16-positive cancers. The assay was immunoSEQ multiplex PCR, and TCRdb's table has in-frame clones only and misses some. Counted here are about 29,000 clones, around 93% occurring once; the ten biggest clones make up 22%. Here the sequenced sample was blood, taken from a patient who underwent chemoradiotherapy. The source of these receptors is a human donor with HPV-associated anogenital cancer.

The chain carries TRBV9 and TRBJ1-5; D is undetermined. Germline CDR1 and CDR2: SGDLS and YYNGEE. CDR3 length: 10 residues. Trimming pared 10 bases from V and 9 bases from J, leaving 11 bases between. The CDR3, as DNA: TGTGCCCCCAAGCTCGGGCCCCAGCATTTT. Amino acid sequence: CAPKLGPQHF.

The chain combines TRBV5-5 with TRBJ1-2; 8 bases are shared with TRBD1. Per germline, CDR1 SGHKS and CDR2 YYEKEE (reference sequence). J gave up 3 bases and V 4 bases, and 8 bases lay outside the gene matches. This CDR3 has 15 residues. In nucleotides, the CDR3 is TGTGCCAGCAGCCCTCGGACAGGGTCGGACTATGGCTACACCTTC. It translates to CASSPRTGSDYGYTF.

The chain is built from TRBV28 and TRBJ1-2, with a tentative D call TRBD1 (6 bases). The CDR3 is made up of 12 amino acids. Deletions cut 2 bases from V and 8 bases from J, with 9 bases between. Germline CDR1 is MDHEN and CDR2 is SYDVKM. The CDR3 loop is CASSLTGYGYTF. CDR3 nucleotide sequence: TGTGCCAGCAGTTTAACAGGGTACGGCTACACCTTC.

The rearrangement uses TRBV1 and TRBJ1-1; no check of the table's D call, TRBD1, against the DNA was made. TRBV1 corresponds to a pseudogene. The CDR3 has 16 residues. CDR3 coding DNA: TGCACCAGCAGCCAAGACTTAACCGGGACAGGGGGTAAAGCTTTCTTT. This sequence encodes CTSSQDLTGTGGKAFF.

CDR3 region: CASGQGVQVPEAFF. The CDR3, as DNA: TGTGCCAGCGGACAGGGTGTACAAGTTCCTGAAGCTTTCTTT. The chain couples TRBV7-8 to TRBJ1-1, with 8 bases identical to TRBD1. Germline V gene lookup returns CDR1 SGHVS and CDR2 FQNEAQ. CDR3 length equals 14 residues. Trimming cost V 8 bases and J 6 bases; bases outside gene matches: 11.

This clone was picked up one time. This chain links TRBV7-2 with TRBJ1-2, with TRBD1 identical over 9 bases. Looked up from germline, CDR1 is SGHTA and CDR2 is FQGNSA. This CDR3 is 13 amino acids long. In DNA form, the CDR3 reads TGTGCAAAGTCCGGGGGACAGGGCTATGGCTACACCTTC. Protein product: CAKSGGQGYGYTF.

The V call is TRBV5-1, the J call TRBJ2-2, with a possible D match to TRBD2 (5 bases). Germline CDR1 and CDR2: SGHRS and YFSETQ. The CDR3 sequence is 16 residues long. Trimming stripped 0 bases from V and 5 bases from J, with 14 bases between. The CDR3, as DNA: TGCGCCAGCAGCTTGGCGGAGGCAGGTGGGACCGGGGAGCTGTTTTTT. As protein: CASSLAEAGGTGELFF.

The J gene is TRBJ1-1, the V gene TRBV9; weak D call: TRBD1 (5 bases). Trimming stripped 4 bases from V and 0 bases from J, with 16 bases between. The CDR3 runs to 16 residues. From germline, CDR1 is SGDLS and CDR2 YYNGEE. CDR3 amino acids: CASSPLAGQMNTEAFF. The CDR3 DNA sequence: TGTGCCAGCAGCCCTCTAGCAGGGCAAATGAACACTGAAGCTTTCTTT. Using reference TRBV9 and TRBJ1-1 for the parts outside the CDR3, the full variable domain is DSGVTQTPKHLITATGQRVTLRCSPRSGDLSVYWYQQSLDQGLQFLIQYYNGEERAKGNILERFSAQQFPDLHSELNLSSLELGDSALYFCASSPLAGQMNTEAFFGQGTRLTVV.

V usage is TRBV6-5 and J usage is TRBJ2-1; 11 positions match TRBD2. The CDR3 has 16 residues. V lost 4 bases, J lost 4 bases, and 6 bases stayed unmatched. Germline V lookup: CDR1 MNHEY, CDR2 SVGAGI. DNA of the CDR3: TGTGCCAGCAGTTTCTTGACTAGCGGGGTTTACAATGAGCAGTTCTTC. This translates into CASSFLTSGVYNEQFF.

In nucleotides, the CDR3 is TGTGCCAGCAGCTCAAGACAGGGGTACCAAGAGACCCAGTACTTC. Protein sequence: CASSSRQGYQETQYF. The V and J genes are TRBV9 and TRBJ2-5; 8 bases match TRBD1. V shed 4 bases and J 0 bases; nucleotides not matched to a gene: 5. The CDR3 extends over 15 amino acids. Germline CDR1 reads SGDLS; CDR2 reads YYNGEE.

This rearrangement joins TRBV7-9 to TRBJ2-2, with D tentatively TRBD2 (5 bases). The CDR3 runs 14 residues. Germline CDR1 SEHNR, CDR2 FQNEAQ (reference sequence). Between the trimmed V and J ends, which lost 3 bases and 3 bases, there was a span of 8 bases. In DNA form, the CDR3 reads TGTGCCAGCAGCTTCACGGAGGACACCGGGGAGCTGTTTTTT. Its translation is CASSFTEDTGELFF.

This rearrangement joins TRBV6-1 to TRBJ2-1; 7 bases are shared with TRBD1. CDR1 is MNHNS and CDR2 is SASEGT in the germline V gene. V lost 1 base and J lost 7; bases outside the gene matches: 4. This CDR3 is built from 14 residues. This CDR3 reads CASSEGQGWNEQFF. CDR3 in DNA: TGTGCCAGCAGTGAAGGACAGGGATGGAATGAGCAGTTCTTC.

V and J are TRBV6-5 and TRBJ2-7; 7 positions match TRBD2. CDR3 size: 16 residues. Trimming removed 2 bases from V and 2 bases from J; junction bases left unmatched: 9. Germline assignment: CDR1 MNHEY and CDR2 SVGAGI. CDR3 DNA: TGTGCCAGCAGTTACAGTCTAGCGGCCACCACCTACGAGCAGTACTTC. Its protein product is CASSYSLAATTYEQYF.

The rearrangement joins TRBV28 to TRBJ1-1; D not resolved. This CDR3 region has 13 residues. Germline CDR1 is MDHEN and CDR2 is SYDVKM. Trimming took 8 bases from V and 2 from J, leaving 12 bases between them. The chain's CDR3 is CASWSWKNTEAFF. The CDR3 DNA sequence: TGTGCCAGCTGGTCCTGGAAAAACACTGAAGCTTTCTTT.

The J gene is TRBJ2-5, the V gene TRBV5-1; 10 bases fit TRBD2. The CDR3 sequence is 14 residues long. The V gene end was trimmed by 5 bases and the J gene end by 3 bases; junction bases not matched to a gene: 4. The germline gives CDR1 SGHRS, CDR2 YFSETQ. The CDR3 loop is CASSPGLAKETQYF. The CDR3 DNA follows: TGCGCCAGCAGTCCGGGACTAGCGAAAGAGACCCAGTACTTC.

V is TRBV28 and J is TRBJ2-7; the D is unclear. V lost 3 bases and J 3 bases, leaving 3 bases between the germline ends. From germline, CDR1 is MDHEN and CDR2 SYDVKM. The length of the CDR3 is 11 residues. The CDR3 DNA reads TGTGCCAGCAGTTTCCTCTACGAGCAGTACTTC. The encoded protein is CASSFLYEQYF. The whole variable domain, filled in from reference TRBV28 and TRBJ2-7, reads DVKVTQSSRYLVKRTGEKVFLECVQDMDHENMFWYRQDPGLGLRLIYFSYDVKMKEKGDIPEGYSVSREKKERFSLILESASTNQTSMYLCASSFLYEQYFGPGTRLTVT.

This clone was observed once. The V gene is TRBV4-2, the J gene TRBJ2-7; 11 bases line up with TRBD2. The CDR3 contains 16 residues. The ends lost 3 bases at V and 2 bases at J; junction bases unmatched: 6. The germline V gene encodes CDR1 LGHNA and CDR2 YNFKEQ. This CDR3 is CASSQQLAGDPYEQYF. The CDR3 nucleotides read TGTGCCAGCAGCCAGCAACTAGCGGGGGACCCCTACGAGCAGTACTTC.

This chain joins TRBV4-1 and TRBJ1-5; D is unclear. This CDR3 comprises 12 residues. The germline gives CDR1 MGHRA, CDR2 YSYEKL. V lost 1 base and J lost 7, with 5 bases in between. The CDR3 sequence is CASSQVGQPQHF. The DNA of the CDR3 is TGCGCCAGCAGCCAAGTGGGGCAGCCCCAGCATTTT.

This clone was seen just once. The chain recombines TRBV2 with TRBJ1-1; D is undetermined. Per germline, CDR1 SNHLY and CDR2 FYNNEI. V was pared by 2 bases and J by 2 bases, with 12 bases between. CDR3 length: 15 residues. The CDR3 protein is CASSESLAENTEAFF. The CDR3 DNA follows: TGTGCCAGCAGTGAAAGTTTGGCAGAAAACACTGAAGCTTTCTTT.

CDR3 sequence (DNA): TGTGCCAGCAGTTTAGGCGGGCAGACCGGGGAGCTGTTTTTT. Amino acid sequence: CASSLGGQTGELFF. The chain joins TRBV28 to TRBJ2-2, with D possibly TRBD2 on 5 matching bases. This CDR3 has 14 residues. The V end was cut by 2 bases, the J end by 5 bases, with 9 bases between. Looked up from germline, CDR1 is MDHEN and CDR2 is SYDVKM.